This T cell receptor (beta chain) was captured by sequencing in a study of cytomegalovirus exposure and HLA in healthy donors. The wider study: In a later analysis, it was reported that the roughly 130 validation repertoires had been produced on the same platform as the 600 to 850 repertoires belonging to the first cohort. Study conclusions and caveats: Cytomegalovirus-associated status was assigned to about 160 TCR beta chains. Confirmation was obtained in vitro that three CMV-associated chains are specific for CMV antigens. First-cohort TCR clusters tended to co-occur in the roughly 130 validation repertoires, a later analysis found.

About this clone: Its antigen remains unknown.

The V gene's germline CDR1 is GTSNPN and CDR2 SVGIG (reference sequence). V lost 5 bases and J lost 0, with 13 bases in between. This CDR3 is built from 14 residues. Only in-frame clones appear in the TCRdb table, and some are missing; sequencing was by immunoSEQ multiplex PCR. The table lists roughly 280,000 clones, roughly 85% of them singletons. This rearrangement joins TRBV30 to TRBJ1-1, with D possibly matching TRBD1 (5 bases). This clonotype originated in a woman aged 18-29 years in good health and CMV-seronegative. Sequenced material: PBMCs. The CDR3: CAWSQTVLNTEAFF. The CDR3 bases are TGTGCCTGGTCTCAGACAGTTTTGAACACTGAAGCTTTCTTT.